The clone carrying this T cell receptor beta chain was seen once. Germline values: CDR1 LNHDA, CDR2 SQIVND (reference sequence). The CDR3 is 14 amino acids. Trimming took off 7 bases at V and 5 bases at J, with 15 bases between the two ends. The data were produced by immunoSEQ multiplex PCR, yet TCRdb's version contains in-frame clones alone and is incomplete. The repertoire holds about 61,000 clones, with over 80% as singletons. This entry belongs to a study of OX40 agonist ivuxolimab in advanced cancers. Overall study context: In three patients, partial responses were observed, one with hepatocellular carcinoma and two with cutaneous melanoma.

The sample in question was CD4+ or CD8+ T cells sorted from blood, obtained in a trial of the OX40 agonist ivuxolimab. The TCR originated in an adult with an advanced solid tumor such as melanoma, head and neck, liver or kidney cancer. The gene calls are TRBV19 and TRBJ2-1, with D unresolved. The CDR3 nucleotides are TGTGCCAGTAACGGCGGCGCCAGCAACAATGAGCAGTTCTTC. Translation gives CASNGGASNNEQFF.